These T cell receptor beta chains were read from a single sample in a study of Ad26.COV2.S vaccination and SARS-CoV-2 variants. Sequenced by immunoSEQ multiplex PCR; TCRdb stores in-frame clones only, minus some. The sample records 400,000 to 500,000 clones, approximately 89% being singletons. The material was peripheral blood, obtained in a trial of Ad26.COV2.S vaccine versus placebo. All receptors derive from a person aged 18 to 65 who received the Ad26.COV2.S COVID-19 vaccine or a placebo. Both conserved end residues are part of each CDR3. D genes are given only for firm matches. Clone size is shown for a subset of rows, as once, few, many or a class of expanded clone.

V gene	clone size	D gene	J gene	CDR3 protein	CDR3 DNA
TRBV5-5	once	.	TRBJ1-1	CASSLEAVEAFF	TGTGCCAGCAGCTTGGAGGCGGTTGAAGCTTTCTTT
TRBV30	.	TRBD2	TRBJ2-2	CAWRLAGGTGELFF	TGTGCCTGGAGGCTAGCGGGGGGCACCGGGGAGCTGTTTTTT
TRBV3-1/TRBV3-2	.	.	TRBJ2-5	CASSQGPETQYF	TGTGCCAGCAGCCAAGGGCCAGAGACCCAGTACTTC
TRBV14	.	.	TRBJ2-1	CASSVGLSRDEQFF	TGTGCCAGCAGCGTGGGACTCTCCAGGGATGAGCAGTTCTTC
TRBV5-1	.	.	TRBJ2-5	CASSFYSRDETQYF	TGCGCCAGCAGCTTTTATTCCAGGGACGAGACCCAGTACTTC
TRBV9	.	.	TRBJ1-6	CASSSGASSYNSPLHF	TGTGCCAGCAGCTCGGGGGCAAGCTCCTATAATTCACCCCTCCACTTT
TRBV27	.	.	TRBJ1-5	CASRPGTGDSNQPQHF	TGTGCCAGCAGGCCCGGGACCGGTGATAGCAATCAGCCCCAGCATTTT
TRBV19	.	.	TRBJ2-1	CASSFDPISYNEQFF	TGTGCCAGTAGTTTCGACCCTATCTCCTACAATGAGCAGTTCTTC
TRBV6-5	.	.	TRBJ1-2	CASSYSTWAGYGYTF	TGTGCCAGCAGTTACTCGACTTGGGCGGGCTATGGCTACACCTTC
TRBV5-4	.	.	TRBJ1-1	CASSLGTSVTEAFF	TGTGCCAGCAGCTTGGGGACATCGGTCACTGAAGCTTTCTTT
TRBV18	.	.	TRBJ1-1	CASSRRTSWDGAEAFF	TGTGCCAGCTCACGCCGTACGTCGTGGGACGGGGCTGAAGCTTTCTTT
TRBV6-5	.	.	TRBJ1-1	CASTVTGLDEAFF	TGTGCCAGCACTGTAACAGGGTTGGATGAAGCTTTCTTT
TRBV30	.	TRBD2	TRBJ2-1	CAWIPLAGARNEQFF	TGTGCCTGGATCCCCCTAGCGGGAGCGCGGAATGAGCAGTTCTTC
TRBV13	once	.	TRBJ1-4	CASSLGAGGNEKLFF	TGTGCCAGCAGCTTAGGCGCCGGGGGCAATGAAAAACTGTTTTTT
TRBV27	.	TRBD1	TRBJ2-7	CASSRDRVGVYEQYF	TGTGCCAGCAGCCGGGACAGGGTCGGTGTCTACGAGCAGTACTTC
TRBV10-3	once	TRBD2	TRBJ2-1	CAISPERGGQNEQFF	TGTGCCATCAGTCCAGAGCGGGGGGGTCAGAATGAGCAGTTCTTC
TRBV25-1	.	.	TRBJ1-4	CASSDNPGSNEKLFF	TGTGCCAGCAGTGATAACCCAGGGTCTAATGAAAAACTGTTTTTT
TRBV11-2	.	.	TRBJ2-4	CASSPTGRKNIQYF	TGTGCCAGCAGCCCTACGGGCCGTAAAAACATTCAGTACTTC
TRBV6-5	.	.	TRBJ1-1	CASSWPGVTEAFF	TGTGCCAGCAGTTGGCCAGGGGTCACTGAAGCTTTCTTT
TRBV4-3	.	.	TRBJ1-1	CASSPLGVIEAFF	TGCGCCAGCAGCCCCCTAGGGGTTATTGAAGCTTTCTTT
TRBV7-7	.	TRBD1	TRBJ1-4	CASSLGVRQGEDEKLFF	TGTGCCAGCAGCTTAGGGGTAAGACAGGGCGAGGATGAAAAACTGTTTTTT
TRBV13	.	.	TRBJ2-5	CASSFAETQYF	TGTGCCAGCAGCTTCGCGGAGACCCAGTACTTC
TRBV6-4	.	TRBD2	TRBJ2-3	CASRPTSGGSDTQYF	TGTGCCAGCCGCCCTACTAGCGGGGGGTCAGATACGCAGTATTTT
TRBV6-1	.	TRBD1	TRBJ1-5	CASSDSTGQGGQPQHF	TGTGCCAGCAGTGACAGTACGGGACAGGGGGGTCAGCCCCAGCATTTT
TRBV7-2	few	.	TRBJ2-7	CASSLVSGGASSYEQYF	TGTGCCAGCAGCTTAGTGTCGGGCGGGGCAAGCTCCTACGAGCAGTACTTC
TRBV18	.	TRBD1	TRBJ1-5	CASSHGQGANQPQHF	TGTGCCAGCTCTCACGGACAGGGGGCGAATCAGCCCCAGCATTTT
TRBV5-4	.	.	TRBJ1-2	CASSFDRSYGYTF	TGTGCCAGCAGCTTTGACCGGTCCTATGGCTACACCTTC
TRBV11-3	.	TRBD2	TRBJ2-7	CASSLGGGAYEQYF	TGTGCCAGCAGCCTGGGCGGGGGGGCCTACGAGCAGTACTTC
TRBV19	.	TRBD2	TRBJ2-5	CASSASPPGLAYEQETQYF	TGTGCCAGTAGTGCCTCACCACCGGGACTAGCGTATGAACAAGAGACCCAGTACTTC
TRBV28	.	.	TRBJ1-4	CASSSVNEKLFF	TGTGCCAGCAGTTCAGTTAATGAAAAACTGTTTTTT
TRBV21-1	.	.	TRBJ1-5	CASSKFSREPSNQPQHF	TGTGCCAGCAGCAAGTTTTCTCGGGAACCTAGCAATCAGCCCCAGCATTTT
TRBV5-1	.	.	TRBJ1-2	CASSLAGSSGYTF	TGCGCCAGCAGCTTGGCGGGGTCCAGTGGCTACACCTTC
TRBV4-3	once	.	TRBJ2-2	CASSQDRTGQVDTGELFF	TGCGCCAGCAGCCAAGACCGGACCGGGCAGGTGGACACCGGGGAGCTGTTTTTT
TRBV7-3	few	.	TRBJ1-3	CASSPGHTAGNTIYF	TGTGCCAGCAGCCCTGGCCATACGGCTGGAAACACCATATATTTT
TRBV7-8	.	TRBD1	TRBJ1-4	CASSLKAGGATNEKLFF	TGTGCCAGCAGCTTAAAGGCAGGGGGAGCAACTAATGAAAAACTGTTTTTT
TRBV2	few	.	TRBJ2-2	CASQGPNTGELFF	TGTGCCAGCCAGGGTCCGAACACCGGGGAGCTGTTTTTT
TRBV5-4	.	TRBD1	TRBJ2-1	CASSRDSNYNEQFF	TGTGCCAGCAGTCGGGACAGCAACTACAATGAGCAGTTCTTC
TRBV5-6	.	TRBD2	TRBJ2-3	CASSDLLAARSDTQYF	TGTGCCAGCAGTGACCTACTAGCGGCGAGGTCGGATACGCAGTATTTT
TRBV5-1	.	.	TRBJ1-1	CASSLWVSETEAFF	TGCGCCAGCAGCTTGTGGGTGTCTGAAACTGAAGCTTTCTTT
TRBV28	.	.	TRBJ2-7	CASSFPNAPDGEKHEQYF	TGTGCCAGCAGTTTCCCAAATGCTCCGGACGGCGAAAAACACGAGCAGTACTTC
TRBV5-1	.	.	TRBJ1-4	CASRETPLATNEKLFF	TGCGCCAGCAGGGAGACACCTCTCGCAACTAATGAAAAACTGTTTTTT
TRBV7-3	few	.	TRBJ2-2	CASSSRFAGELFF	TGTGCCAGCAGCTCAAGGTTCGCCGGGGAGCTGTTTTTT
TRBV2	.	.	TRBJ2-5	CASLAGGRFGETQYF	TGTGCCAGCTTGGCTGGGGGCCGGTTTGGAGAGACCCAGTACTTC
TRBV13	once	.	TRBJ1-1	CASSLRGTEAFF	TGTGCCAGCAGCTTAAGAGGGACTGAAGCTTTCTTT
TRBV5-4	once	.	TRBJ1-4	CASSSSGGTGREKLFF	TGTGCCAGCAGCTCCTCCGGTGGGACCGGGAGAGAAAAACTGTTTTTT
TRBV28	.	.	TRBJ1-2	CASSPRGGGYTF	TGTGCCAGCAGCCCTAGGGGGGGAGGCTACACCTTC
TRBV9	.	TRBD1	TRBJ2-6	CASWGTGSWGAGANVLTF	TGTGCCAGCTGGGGGACAGGGAGTTGGGGAGCTGGGGCCAACGTCCTGACTTTC
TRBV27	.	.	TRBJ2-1	CASSLFRAALYNEQFF	TGTGCCAGCAGTTTATTCCGGGCTGCCCTGTACAATGAGCAGTTCTTC
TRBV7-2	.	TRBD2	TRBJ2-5	CASSPTRAGGWETQYF	TGTGCCAGCAGCCCTACCAGAGCGGGGGGTTGGGAGACCCAGTACTTC
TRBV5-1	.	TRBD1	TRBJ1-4	CASSAGQGDEKLFF	TGCGCCAGCAGCGCCGGACAGGGTGACGAAAAACTGTTTTTT
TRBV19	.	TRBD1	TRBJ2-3	CASKLGQGQEDTQYF	TGTGCCAGTAAACTAGGACAGGGGCAGGAGGATACGCAGTATTTT
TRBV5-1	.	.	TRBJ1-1	CASSDTGFAGEAFF	TGCGCCAGCAGCGATACAGGGTTTGCGGGTGAAGCTTTCTTT
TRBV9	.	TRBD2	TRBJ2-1	CASSVGLAGGLGQFF	TGTGCCAGCAGCGTAGGACTAGCGGGGGGCCTCGGTCAGTTCTTC
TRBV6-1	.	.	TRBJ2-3	CASSEEEENTQYF	TGTGCCAGCAGTGAGGAGGAAGAGAATACGCAGTATTTT
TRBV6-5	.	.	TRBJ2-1	CASSYLDASYNEQFF	TGTGCCAGCAGTTACCTGGACGCGTCCTACAATGAGCAGTTCTTC